A single T cell receptor beta chain is shown here with its context. Its matching antigen is unknown. This table comes from immunoSEQ multiplex PCR, and its TCRdb copy is limited to in-frame clones, with some not included. Of over 200,000 clones detected, approximately 88% appear once; the ten largest clones hold about 14%. This sample is drawn from a study of cytomegalovirus exposure and HLA in healthy donors. Overall study findings and caveats: Despite most TCR sequences being rare, some public TCRs occurred in many donors.

Germline assignment: CDR1 SGDLS and CDR2 YYNGEE. J lost 3 bases, V lost 4 bases, and 9 bases had no gene match. This CDR3 comprises 16 residues. The rearrangement joins TRBV9 to TRBJ2-2; 7 bases map to TRBD2. The source is a woman in her 30s in good health and CMV-seropositive. The sample taken for sequencing was PBMCs. The CDR3 DNA is TGTGCCAGCAGCCCTAAGGCGGGAGTTGACACCGGGGAGCTGTTTTTT. Translation gives CASSPKAGVDTGELFF. Based on the CDR3 plus reference TRBV9 and TRBJ2-2, the full variable domain is DSGVTQTPKHLITATGQRVTLRCSPRSGDLSVYWYQQSLDQGLQFLIQYYNGEERAKGNILERFSAQQFPDLHSELNLSSLELGDSALYFCASSPKAGVDTGELFFGEGSRLTVL.